This T cell receptor beta chain was sequenced in a study of shared clonotypes between healthy human individuals. At the level of the study: CD4 naive and CD4 memory each took three plates per donor, while CD8 naive took two and CD8 memory one.

This CDR3 is built from 14 residues. Germline assignment: CDR1 KGHSH and CDR2 LQKENI. Trimming stripped 5 bases from V and 5 bases from J, with 12 bases between. Study outcomes and limitations: Investigators collected only blood, and repertoires in tissues likely differ. Against clonotypes common to all four donors, non-shared ones had lower generation probabilities. The naive CD4 repertoires of several donors were compared, and approximately 5% of clonotypes were shared.

Turning to this clone: Antigen: not known.

Repertoires were generated with immunoSEQ multiplex PCR, while TCRdb's copy carries only in-frame clones and drops some. The data contain roughly 300,000 clones, more than 60% of them seen just once; the ten biggest clones take up 10%. This receptor was obtained from a man aged 30 to 39 in good health. The specimen sequenced was memory CD4+ T cells sorted from blood. Specified subset: CD45RA-negative fraction. The chain couples TRBV18 to TRBJ2-2; weak D call: TRBD2 (5 bases). DNA for the CDR3: TGTGCCAGCTCATCTCAATGGAGGACCGGGGAGCTGTTTTTT. Its translation is CASSSQWRTGELFF.